One and the same sample provided the 27 T cell receptor beta chains below, sequenced in a study of CD8+ T cells in alopecia areata. Indicated treatment: oral pan-JAK inhibitor, 5-10 mg twice daily. Sequencing used cDNA as its template, made by extracting RNA and reverse transcribing it. Profiled with immunoSEQ multiplex PCR; TCRdb holds only in-frame clones, not every one. Of approximately 200,000 clones listed, approximately 56% are singletons. The sample consisted of CD4+ T cells sorted from blood, taken at week 4, from a patient treated with tofacitinib. The receptor source for this set is a human donor with alopecia areata.

This clone was observed a handful of times. The chain couples TRBV29-1 to TRBJ1-5; D is undetermined. This CDR3 spans 14 amino acids. The V and J ends lost 4 bases and 1 base respectively, with 11 bases between them. Germline assignment: CDR1 SQVTM and CDR2 ANQGSEA. The CDR3 is CSVALSGSNQPQHF. CDR3 bases: TGCAGCGTTGCTCTTTCGGGCAGCAATCAGCCCCAGCATTTT.

This clone was seen only a few times. The chain links TRBV5-1 to TRBJ2-6; no clear D. CDR3 size: 15 residues. Germline assignment: CDR1 SGHRS and CDR2 YFSETQ. V shed 0 bases and J shed 3 bases, with 7 bases lying between them. CDR3 sequence (DNA): TGCGCCAGCAGCTTGGCCGTAAGTGGGGCCAACGTCCTGACTTTC. Translating it yields CASSLAVSGANVLTF.

A word on this clone: Other nucleotide sequences from this sample produce the same CDR3. This sequence joins TRBV6-5 and TRBJ2-7; D may be TRBD1 (5 bases). Germline loops: CDR1 MNHEY, CDR2 SVGAGI. The CDR3 length is 13 residues. V lost 6 bases to trimming and J lost 3 bases, with 12 bases between them. CDR3 bases: TGTGCCAGCAGACGTACAGGAAACTACGAGCAGTACTTC. It yields the protein CASRRTGNYEQYF.

Only a few counts were recorded for this clone. The chain couples TRBV30 to TRBJ2-5; weak D call: TRBD1 (5 bases). V dropped 2 bases and J dropped 2 bases, with 18 bases sitting between them. The CDR3 loop spans 16 amino acids. Germline V CDR1 and CDR2: GTSNPN, SVGIG (reference sequence). The DNA for the CDR3 is TGTGCCTGGAGTACATGGGCAGGGATAATACAAGAGACCCAGTACTTC. Translation gives CAWSTWAGIIQETQYF.

This chain connects TRBV2 to TRBJ1-1; D gene ambiguous. The germline V and J ends were trimmed by 0 bases and 0 bases, with 8 bases remaining between them. The germline V gene encodes CDR1 SNHLY and CDR2 FYNNEI. The CDR3 has 15 residues. CDR3 DNA: TGTGCCAGCAGTGAAGCGAGGAGTTTGAACACTGAAGCTTTCTTT. This translates into CASSEARSLNTEAFF.

The V gene is TRBV30, the J gene TRBJ2-3; 8 nucleotides align to TRBD1. This CDR3 has 15 amino acids. Per germline, CDR1 GTSNPN and CDR2 SVGIG (reference sequence). V lost 2 bases to trimming and J lost 8 bases; unmatched junction nucleotides: 12. The CDR3 DNA reads as TGTGCCTGGAGTCCCCGGAGGACAGGGACCGGTACGCAGTATTTT. Residues: CAWSPRRTGTGTQYF.

This chain connects TRBV9 to TRBJ1-5, with D hard to call. The CDR3 totals 14 residues. Germline V gene data show CDR1 as SGDLS and CDR2 as YYNGEE. Trimming removed 4 bases at V and 11 bases at J, with 19 bases between. The CDR3 nucleotides are TGTGCCAGCAGCTCATCCGAGTTCGGGATAGCCCAGCATTTT. Amino acids: CASSSSEFGIAQHF.

A note on this clone: At one boundary the junction diverges from the germline segment, which might be a read error. CDR3 sequence: CSVVPAGEPFF. Here the CDR3 DNA reads TGCAGCGTTGTGCCCGCAGGGGAGCCGTTCTTC. The chain combines TRBV29-1 with TRBJ2-1, with D tentatively TRBD1 (6 bases). In germline, CDR1 is SQVTM, CDR2 ANQGSEA. This CDR3 region has 11 residues.

This clone occurred a few times. The rearrangement uses TRBV15 and TRBJ1-2; no reliable D call. The CDR3 sequence is 15 residues long. V dropped 4 bases and J dropped 11 bases, with 23 bases sitting between them. The V gene's germline CDR1 is LNHNV and CDR2 YYDKDF (reference sequence). CDR3 residues: CATSKSKAGEGIYTF. CDR3 coding DNA: TGTGCCACCAGCAAGTCAAAAGCAGGCGAGGGAATTTACACCTTC.

Only a few counts were recorded for this clone. The chain combines TRBV4-1 with TRBJ2-4; 7 positions agree with TRBD1. Germline trimming cut 6 bases from V and 1 base from J; bases unmatched to any gene: 9. Looked up from germline, CDR1 is MGHRA and CDR2 is YSYEKL. The CDR3 sequence is 16 residues long. The CDR3 loop is CASRGALTGAKNIQYF. CDR3 coding DNA: TGCGCCAGCAGGGGCGCACTGACAGGGGCCAAAAACATTCAGTACTTC.

V is TRBV4-3 and J is TRBJ2-3; the D gene is possibly TRBD2 (6 bases). The CDR3 extends over 15 amino acids. V lost 0 bases and J 4 bases, leaving 11 bases between the germline ends. Germline loops: CDR1 LGHNA, CDR2 YSLEER. CDR3 residues: CASSQDTGAPDTQYF. CDR3 coding DNA: TGCGCCAGCAGCCAAGATACGGGAGCCCCAGATACGCAGTATTTT.

The chain is built from TRBV10-3 and TRBJ1-1; the D gene is possibly TRBD1 (5 bases). Germline lookup yields CDR1 ENHRY and CDR2 SYGVKD. This CDR3 contains 12 residues. V was clipped by 10 bases and J by 0 bases, with 9 bases between them. The CDR3, as DNA: TGTGCCAGTTGGGGGATGAACACTGAAGCTTTCTTT. It specifies CASWGMNTEAFF.

This clone showed up just a few times. This CDR3 is CSVQTASGNTIYF. For the CDR3, the DNA is TGCAGCGTTCAGACAGCCTCTGGAAACACCATATATTTT. V gene TRBV29-1 combines with J gene TRBJ1-3, with TRBD1 as a possible D gene (5 bases). Between the trimmed V and J ends, which lost 5 bases and 0 bases, there was a span of 8 bases. This CDR3 is 13 amino acids long. The germline CDR1 and CDR2 sequences are SQVTM and ANQGSEA.

The rearrangement links TRBV2 to TRBJ1-2; D perhaps matches TRBD1 (5 bases). V was clipped by 5 bases and J by 7 bases, with 11 bases between them. CDR3 length: 12 residues. CDR1 is SNHLY, CDR2 FYNNEI, per germline. CDR3 nucleotides: TGTGCCAGCAGTCAAGAGGGGTTTGGCTACACCTTC. Translation gives CASSQEGFGYTF.

The genes are TRBV4-1 and TRBJ1-2, with 8 bases fitting TRBD1. Germline V gene sequence: CDR1 MGHRA, CDR2 YSYEKL. J gave up 7 bases and V 0 bases, and 10 bases lay outside the gene matches. The CDR3 has 16 amino acids. CDR3 sequence: CASSQESRDRSGGYTF. The DNA of the CDR3 is TGCGCCAGCAGCCAAGAATCCCGGGACAGGTCGGGTGGCTACACCTTC.

V and J are TRBV27 and TRBJ2-5; possibly TRBD2 for D (5 bases). CDR1 is MNHEY, CDR2 SMNVEV, per germline (reference sequence). Trimming cost V 4 bases and J 11 bases, with 17 bases left between them. The CDR3 is 13 amino acids. In nucleotides, the CDR3 is TGTGCCAGCAGTTCACCGCCCGCGGGTGAGCAGTACTTC. It translates to CASSSPPAGEQYF.

The V gene is TRBV7-2, the J gene TRBJ2-3, with TRBD2 identical over 8 bases. The CDR3 is made up of 16 amino acids. The germline CDR1 and CDR2 sequences are SGHTA and FQGNSA. With 4 bases clipped from V and 3 bases from J, the junction kept 9 bases outside the gene matches. The CDR3 bases are TGTGCCAGCAGCTCGTTAGCGGGGAGAGTGACAGATACGCAGTATTTT. Translating it yields CASSSLAGRVTDTQYF.

The chain has TRBV30 and TRBJ1-1, with a tentative D call TRBD1 (5 bases). Germline CDR1 is GTSNPN and CDR2 is SVGIG (reference sequence). V was shortened by 0 bases and J by 1 base, with 9 bases between the two germline ends. The CDR3 totals 14 residues. The CDR3 sequence is CAWSVLDKNTEAFF. In DNA, the CDR3 is TGTGCCTGGAGTGTATTGGACAAGAACACTGAAGCTTTCTTT.

This rearrangement joins TRBV5-4 to TRBJ2-1; TRBD2 is a possible D gene (6 bases). The germline gives CDR1 SGHNT, CDR2 YYREEE (reference sequence). This CDR3 region has 16 residues. Trimming left V 0 bases short and J 5 bases short, with 15 bases between. The DNA for the CDR3 is TGTGCCAGCAGCTTGGTGTTCGGCGGGAAAAACAATGAGCAGTTCTTC. Protein sequence: CASSLVFGGKNNEQFF. Full variable domain (outside the CDR3, taken from reference TRBV5-4 and TRBJ2-1): ETGVTQSPTHLIKTRGQQVTLRCSSQSGHNTVSWYQQALGQGPQFIFQYYREEENGRGNFPPRFSGLQFPNYSSELNVNALELDDSALYLCASSLVFGGKNNEQFFGPGTRLTVL.

This clone appeared a few times. The J gene is TRBJ1-1, the V gene TRBV9, with D possibly matching TRBD1 (5 bases). From germline, CDR1 is SGDLS and CDR2 YYNGEE. Trimming took off 4 bases at V and 1 base at J, with 11 bases between the two ends. The CDR3 is made up of 14 amino acids. CDR3 amino acids: CASSLEGQNTEAFF. CDR3 DNA: TGTGCCAGCAGCTTGGAGGGGCAGAACACTGAAGCTTTCTTT. The complete variable domain, with remaining parts taken from reference TRBV9 and TRBJ1-1, reads DSGVTQTPKHLITATGQRVTLRCSPRSGDLSVYWYQQSLDQGLQFLIQYYNGEERAKGNILERFSAQQFPDLHSELNLSSLELGDSALYFCASSLEGQNTEAFFGQGTRLTVV.

This clone is a singleton in its sample. V is TRBV30 and J is TRBJ2-5, with 8 bases fitting TRBD1. V lost 4 bases to trimming and J lost 2 bases; unmatched junction nucleotides: 3. The CDR3 runs 13 residues. CDR1 and CDR2 from the germline V gene are GTSNPN and SVGIG (reference sequence). The CDR3 region is CAWTRTGQETQYF. In nucleotides, the CDR3 is TGTGCCTGGACTAGGACAGGGCAAGAGACCCAGTACTTC.

The chain combines TRBV29-1 with TRBJ2-5; possible D gene TRBD2, 7 bases. Trimming shortened V by 7 bases and J by 4 bases, and 13 bases separated the two germline ends. CDR1 SQVTM and CDR2 ANQGSEA come from the germline V gene. The CDR3 runs 12 residues. The DNA for the CDR3 is TGCAGCGAGGGGGGGGCGGGAGAGACCCAGTACTTC. Residues: CSEGGAGETQYF.

This clone was detected a few times. J is TRBJ1-1 and V is TRBV30, with D possibly TRBD1 on 5 matching bases. CDR3 length: 13 amino acids. Germline CDR1 and CDR2: GTSNPN and SVGIG (reference sequence). V was pared by 4 bases and J by 1 base, with 10 bases between. The CDR3 loop is CAWMMGGNTEAFF. The CDR3 nucleotides read TGTGCCTGGATGATGGGGGGGAACACTGAAGCTTTCTTT.

This clone has only a few counts. The chain recombines TRBV30 with TRBJ2-1, with 7 positions matching TRBD1. V shed 6 bases and J 0 bases; nucleotides not matched to a gene: 5. CDR3 size: 14 residues. Germline CDR1 is GTSNPN and CDR2 is SVGIG (reference sequence). CDR3: CACTGAISYNEQFF. CDR3 nucleotides: TGTGCCTGTACAGGGGCTATCTCCTACAATGAGCAGTTCTTC.

The chain uses TRBV6-5 and TRBJ2-7; a possible D gene is TRBD2 (6 bases). CDR1 MNHEY and CDR2 SVGAGI come from the germline V gene. V was shortened by 0 bases and J by 6 bases, with 15 bases between the two germline ends. This CDR3 spans 15 amino acids. The CDR3 is CASSYSGTGTGEQYF. In nucleotides, the CDR3 is TGTGCCAGCAGTTACTCCGGGACTGGAACTGGCGAGCAGTACTTC.

There are a few counts of this clone. This rearrangement joins TRBV29-1 to TRBJ2-6; maybe TRBD2 (5 bases). Trimming took off 5 bases at V and 4 bases at J, with 12 bases between the two ends. Germline V gene lookup returns CDR1 SQVTM and CDR2 ANQGSEA. The CDR3 spans 14 residues. In DNA form, the CDR3 reads TGCAGCGTTAGTCGGGGAACGGGGGCCAACGTCCTGACTTTC. Amino acid sequence: CSVSRGTGANVLTF.

This chain joins TRBV4-1 and TRBJ2-7; the D is unclear. The V gene's germline CDR1 is MGHRA and CDR2 YSYEKL. CDR3 length equals 15 residues. Trimming took off 0 bases at V and 0 bases at J, with 9 bases between the two ends. CDR3 coding DNA: TGCGCCAGCAGCCAAGAGCACCTATTCTCCTACGAGCAGTACTTC. It encodes CASSQEHLFSYEQYF.